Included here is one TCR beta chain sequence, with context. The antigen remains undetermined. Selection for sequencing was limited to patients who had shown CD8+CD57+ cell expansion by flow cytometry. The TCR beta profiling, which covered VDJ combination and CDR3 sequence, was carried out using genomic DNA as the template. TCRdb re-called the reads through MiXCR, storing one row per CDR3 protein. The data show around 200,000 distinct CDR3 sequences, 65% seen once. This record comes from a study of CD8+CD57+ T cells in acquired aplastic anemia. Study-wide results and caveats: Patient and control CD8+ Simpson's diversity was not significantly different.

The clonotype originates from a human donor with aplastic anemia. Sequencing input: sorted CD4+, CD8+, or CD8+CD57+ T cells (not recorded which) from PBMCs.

The CDR3 loop is CSARLQGRGGGEQYF. DNA of the CDR3: TGCAGTGCTAGACTCCAGGGAAGGGGTGGAGGCGAGCAGTACTTC. The gene calls are TRBV20-1 and TRBJ2-7, with D perhaps given as TRBD1 or TRBD2 (5 bases each). The CDR3 spans 15 residues. Germline V gene sequence: CDR1 DFQATT, CDR2 SNEGSKA (reference sequence). Trimming stripped 2 bases from V and 6 bases from J, with 20 bases between.